This T cell receptor (beta chain) was captured in a study of identical twins. Study observations and caveats: Within twin pairs, the out-of-frame alpha sequences they shared showed excess low generation probability.

The CDR3 spans 10 residues. Germline loops: CDR1 SGHRS, CDR2 YFSETQ. Between the trimmed V and J ends, which lost 4 bases and 3 bases, there was a span of 2 bases. One entry per CDR3 protein results from TCRdb running MiXCR on the 5' RACE reads. The data contain roughly 200,000 distinct CDR3 sequences, more than 15% of them singletons. As concerns this clonotype: Its antigen is unknown.

These same records also appear under a second study, on T cells expressing NK-cell markers.

The rearrangement uses TRBV5-1 and TRBJ2-7; no firm D call. The sequenced sample consisted of CD8+ T cells sorted from blood. The sequence derives from a woman between 18 and 29 years old in good health. The CDR3 bases are TGCGCCAGCAGCCACTACGAGCAGTACTTC. Translated: CASSHYEQYF.